This T cell receptor (beta chain) was documented in a study of cytomegalovirus exposure and HLA in healthy donors (dated by TCRdb to 2015 to 2018). In terms of the full investigation: According to an earlier analysis of several hundred of the donors, some 180 million T cells yielded roughly 110 million unique TCR beta sequences and approximately 280 Gb of sequence data. Roughly 300 gigabases of sequencing data and 91 million or so unique TCR sequences made up an early release that covered some 640 HLA-typed donors. Among the roughly 380 genotyped donors, approximately 82% belonged to the genetic ancestry cluster associated with self-reported Caucasian donors. The aim of the study was to test whether cataloging public T cell receptors could identify signatures of past pathogen exposure. Using immunosequencing, the study profiled T cell repertoires from 666 subjects and related those repertoires to cytomegalovirus serostatus. Besides the first cohort of some 670 subjects, a separate validation cohort made up of 95 to 150 different subjects was used. The study combined high-throughput TCR immunosequencing, statistical association of individual TCRs with disease status, and machine learning to predict cytomegalovirus infection status. In a later analysis, previously published TCR beta repertoires from about 670 donors were re-analyzed and high-resolution HLA genotyping was added so that TCR occurrence patterns could be studied. Rather than using new phenotypic data, the later analysis identified candidate immune exposures from TCR beta sequences and from how often those sequences occurred across donors. An earlier analysis of approximately 640 of the donors applied high-throughput TCR beta sequencing to assess whether each TCR beta V gene segment acted as functional or pseudogenic. Donor age, sex, ethnicity and CMV serostatus were collected together with the repertoire data. In a later genetic analysis, genome-wide SNP genotypes for about three fifths of the roughly 670 donors were used, and that subset was treated as a discovery cohort. All discovery cohort repertoires had been generated using a single sequencing platform. Both class I and class II loci were covered by HLA typing, at four-digit resolution. Typing coverage differed by locus: A, B, C, DRB1 and DQB1 were typed in about 620-630 donors, DQA1 in about 550, DPA1 in 600 to 610, and DPB1 in about 450. A handful of DR-DQ haplotypes were handled as single units for association and clustering because linkage in the cohort was strong. On average, roughly 200,000 unique TCR beta nucleotide sequences were sequenced per donor among a few hundred genotyped donors of the cohort, with approximately 18% of those sequences being non-productive.

The V end gives up 4 bases and the J end 4 bases, leaving 9 bases in the junction not matched to a gene. The CDR1 and CDR2 encoded by the germline V gene are SGHRS and YFSETQ. Including cysteine and phenylalanine, the CDR3 has 16 amino acids. Kept here is only the CDR3 DNA, which spans 48 bases and is read in frame from base 1. The cohort consisted of approximately 670 healthy bone marrow donors. At the time of sampling, all cohort members were nominally healthy, though unrecorded immune exposures were likely present. The donor tested CMV seropositive, placing the donor among the 250 to 350 seropositive members of the cohort. A peripheral blood sample was collected from each donor, and TCR beta sequencing was performed on peripheral blood mononuclear cells. Genomic DNA extraction from the blood cell samples was performed with the Qiagen DNeasy Blood Extraction Kit. Paper-wide results and their limitations: Correlated functional status among segregating V segments might reflect linkage disequilibrium, but an unknown experimental factor could not be ruled out. A later genetic analysis reported fewer N-insertions in productive TCRs among donors in an Asian-associated ancestry cluster than the roughly 640-donor mean. Several of the top co-occurrence clusters appeared to be linked to parvovirus B19, influenza, CMV and Epstein-Barr virus, according to a later analysis. Because some donors lacked HLA typing at each locus, the association tests relied only on the typed subset. The classifier was reported to diagnose cytomegalovirus status with high specificity and sensitivity in both the original and validation cohorts. The authors suggested that the approach could potentially be extended to other disease states and immunological phenotypes. According to a later analysis, most CMV-associated TCR beta chains appeared to be HLA-restricted, and the HLA associations seemed to be driven largely by CMV exposure. The study listed approximately 150 TCR beta chains as associated with cytomegalovirus. A later analysis found that HLA-associated TCR beta chains were more clonally expanded and had lower generation probabilities than equally common non-associated chains. This cohort had only TCR beta chains sequenced, and the lack of alpha or paired-chain data limited which features could be detected. An association between a missense DCLRE1C variant and V-gene and J-gene trimming of TCR beta chains was found in a later genetic analysis and replicated in an independent cohort. A group of highly shared sequence variants was considered likely to be a technical artifact of the sequencing pipeline. For the cohort, immune exposure information was limited to CMV serostatus. Because counts were too low, seventeen rarely observed V segments, including chromosome 9 orphons, were excluded from the earlier analysis of some 590 of the donors. Some IMGT-functional V segments, including TRBV6-2 and TRBV6-3, could not be distinguished by the 87-base-pair reads and were therefore excluded. Specific HLA alleles were associated with over 15,000 TCR beta sequences at a false discovery rate of 0.05 in a later analysis. Assigning TCR associations to individual alleles was difficult when HLA alleles, especially DR and DQ, strongly co-occurred. Broadly in line with IMGT annotations, most TCR beta V segments showed up in productive rearrangements about 87% or about 30% of the time in an earlier analysis of several hundred of the donors. A few of the identified cytomegalovirus-associated TCR beta chains were confirmed in vitro to be specific for cytomegalovirus antigens. Most TCR sequences were observed very rarely across donors, whereas some public TCRs were present in many individuals. A further reported finding was that TCR beta sequences accurately predicted the HLA-A and HLA-B alleles for most subjects in the first cohort. Roughly uniform sequencing depth across donors was assumed in presence/absence analyses, although this assumption may not hold. In a later analysis, TCR association rates were found to vary across HLA loci, with the most associated TCRs seen for DRB1 alleles and the fewest for HLA-C alleles.

On this clone: Its cognate antigen has yet to be identified. No base quality information exists; no much larger clone differs at one position.

Library prep was done by the immunoSEQ multiplex PCR assay. A mixture of 60 forward primers for TCR Vbeta segments and 13 reverse primers for TCR Jbeta segments was used in the multiplex PCR. The CDR3 region of rearranged TCR beta genes was amplified from genomic DNA with a multiplex PCR assay. On the Illumina HiSeq System, the amplified TCR beta libraries were sequenced as 87-base-pair reads. Concerning the study's data processing: A later analysis tallied roughly 80 million unique TCR beta chains across the 700 or so repertoires, and approximately 12 million of those chains were shared by two or more donors. Raw reads were error-corrected and collapsed into unique sequences by a nearest-neighbor algorithm in which closely related sequences were merged to remove PCR and sequencing errors. Alignment of CDR3 sequences to IMGT reference sequences was used to assign V, D and J gene segments. For a sequence to be retained, at least a six-nucleotide match to both a V gene segment and a J gene segment was required. A rearrangement counted as productive if the CDR3 had no stop codons and remained in frame with V and J, and every other rearrangement counted as non-productive. CDR3 was defined by IMGT convention, running from the second conserved V-encoded cysteine to the conserved J-encoded phenylalanine. Sequences without an unambiguous match to a single V gene segment were excluded from the earlier analysis of over 500 of the donors. An earlier analysis of about 590 of the donors classified V segments as functional when productive rearrangements were above 56.7% and as segregating when the standard deviation between donors was above 5%. To diagnose cytomegalovirus status from the catalog of TCR beta chain sequences, a statistical classification framework was built. A later analysis assigned V and J genes by comparing TCR nucleotide sequences with IMGT/GENE-DB human TR gene sequences. In a later analysis, CDR3 sequences and most-parsimonious VDJ recombination scenarios were assigned using the TCRdist pipeline. In a later analysis, every TCR beta chain was defined by the combination of its CDR3 amino acid sequence and its V-gene family, and reads without a unique V-gene family were dropped. A later analysis removed nearly 600 highly shared, low-generation-probability nucleotide sequences to deal with suspected cross-contamination and a sequencing artifact. A later analysis calculated a clonal expansion index for each public chain from normalized within-repertoire ranks of inferred template counts. Generation probabilities in a later analysis came from a VDJ recombination model fitted to out-of-frame rearrangements, and those results were checked against IGoR. A later analysis scored TCR-TCR, TCR-HLA and TCR-CMV co-occurrence with hypergeometric tests, applying a repertoire-size bias correction to TCR pairs. False discovery rates were estimated in a later analysis by permuting HLA or CMV assignments 20 times. In a later analysis, co-occurring TCRs were grouped using DBSCAN, with TCRdist sequence similarity added in when clustering inside HLA-allele-positive subsets. For co-occurrence clustering, repertoires with fewer than 30,000 or more than 120,000 public chains were excluded, along with several repertoires with anomalous nucleotide sharing. TCRdb provides this immuneACCESS table in a form limited to in-frame rearrangements. Some clones are lacking; in checked studies, under half of them reflect an unresolved V gene, and why the rest are absent is not known. V and J calls and clone size are as listed in that table; D and trimming were resolved from the DNA. The table for this sample lists about 150,000 clones; 75% to 85% of them were counted only once. The ten biggest clones cover approximately 1.8% of the sample.

The origin of this receptor is a female donor in good health and CMV-seropositive. Sequencing was done on a sample of PBMCs. The sequence links TRBV5-1 to TRBJ2-2, with 8 bases aligning to TRBD1. The CDR3 corresponds to CASSPLTGVVTGELFF. The bases read TGCGCCAGCAGCCCCCTGACAGGGGTAGTCACCGGGGAGCTGTTTTTT.